This TCR beta chain was recovered during a study of cytomegalovirus exposure and HLA in healthy donors. General observations from the study: Researchers counted over 150 TCR beta chains as cytomegalovirus-associated. In a later analysis, parvovirus B19, influenza, CMV and Epstein-Barr virus appeared linked to several top co-occurrence clusters. Sequencing depth across donors, presence/absence analyses assumed, was roughly uniform.

Primers: 60 Vbeta forward and 13 Jbeta reverse. Generated by immunoSEQ multiplex PCR, the TCRdb table keeps only in-frame clones and is missing some. Among 150,000 to 200,000 clones listed, roughly 80% were seen once. This clone was detected once. Its target is unknown. Per germline, CDR1 SGHDT and CDR2 YYEEEE. This CDR3 has 12 residues. Trimming pared 7 bases from V and 5 bases from J, leaving 12 bases between. Specimen: PBMCs. The sequence was collected from a female donor in good health and CMV-seronegative. V is TRBV5-6 and J is TRBJ2-5, with a possible D match to TRBD1 (5 bases). CDR3 in DNA: TGTGCCAGCGGTGGGGCTGGGGAGACCCAGTACTTC. Amino acids: CASGGAGETQYF.